This T cell receptor (beta chain) was sequenced for a study of blood T cell repertoires in COVID-19. Sequencing was performed with immunoSEQ multiplex PCR; in TCRdb, only in-frame clones are kept and a portion is missing. The sample shows tens of thousands of clones, 87% of them seen only once. V lost 5 bases to trimming and J lost 8 bases, with 16 bases between them. Germline V gene lookup returns CDR1 LNHDA and CDR2 SQIVND (reference sequence). CDR3 size: 14 residues. This clone was detected once. The clonotype originates from a woman in her forties or fifties with COVID-19, enrolled during active disease. What was sequenced was peripheral blood. The chain uses TRBV19 and TRBJ1-5; D not resolved. For the CDR3, the DNA is TGTGCCAGTAGTCCCCGGCGGGCCTTAGAGCCCCAGCATTTT. Amino acid sequence: CASSPRRALEPQHF.